One and the same sample provided the 9 T cell receptor beta chains below, sequenced in a study of blood T cell repertoires in COVID-19. Repertoires were generated with immunoSEQ multiplex PCR, while TCRdb's copy carries only in-frame clones and drops some. The sample yields 150,000 to 160,000 clones, about 89% seen once. The material sequenced was peripheral blood. These receptors were taken from a man over 45 with acute or convalescent COVID-19.

This chain connects TRBV11-2 to TRBJ2-7; 13 bases are shared with TRBD2. The CDR3 loop spans 15 amino acids. With 6 bases clipped from V and 6 bases from J, the junction kept 8 bases outside the gene matches. CDR1 SGHAT and CDR2 FQNNGV come from the germline V gene. CDR3 in amino acids: CASRLTSGRAFEQYF. The CDR3 DNA is TGTGCCAGCAGACTTACTAGCGGGAGGGCCTTCGAGCAGTACTTC. The complete variable domain, with remaining parts taken from reference TRBV11-2 and TRBJ2-7, reads EAGVAQSPRYKIIEKRQSVAFWCNPISGHATLYWYQQILGQGPKLLIQFQNNGVVDDSQLPKDRFSAERLKGVDSTLKIQPAKLEDSAVYLCASRLTSGRAFEQYFGPGTRLTVT.

This sequence joins TRBV6-5 and TRBJ1-5, with no clear D. This CDR3 spans 14 amino acids. Looked up from germline, CDR1 is MNHEY and CDR2 is SVGAGI. Trimming took off 5 bases at V and 4 bases at J, with 12 bases between the two ends. The CDR3: CASSISGRNQPQHF. As DNA, the CDR3 is TGTGCCAGCAGTATTTCGGGGAGGAATCAGCCCCAGCATTTT.

The CDR3 is CASSSRETSGTNTGELFF. The DNA for the CDR3 is TGTGCCAGCAGCTCCCGGGAGACTAGCGGTACGAACACCGGGGAGCTGTTTTTT. This rearrangement joins TRBV11-2 to TRBJ2-2, with 9 bases aligning to TRBD2. Germline values: CDR1 SGHAT, CDR2 FQNNGV. This CDR3 contains 18 residues. The ends lost 4 bases at V and 0 bases at J; junction bases unmatched: 9.

The chain joins TRBV6-5 to TRBJ2-2, with TRBD1 identical over 9 bases. Germline V gene data show CDR1 as MNHEY and CDR2 as SVGAGI. The trim removed 6 bases at V and 4 bases at J, leaving 6 bases unmatched. The CDR3 is 15 amino acids. CDR3 region: CASRTGTGFTGELFF. DNA of the CDR3: TGTGCCAGCAGAACCGGGACAGGGTTCACCGGGGAGCTGTTTTTT.

The chain recombines TRBV18 with TRBJ2-7; the D gene is possibly TRBD2 (5 bases). This CDR3 is 13 amino acids long. Trimming removed 3 bases at V and 0 bases at J, with 6 bases between. Germline CDR1 and CDR2: KGHSH and LQKENI. The CDR3 DNA reads TGTGCCAGCTCACCCCGGGGCTCCTACGAGCAGTACTTC. This translates into CASSPRGSYEQYF. The full variable domain, with the rest looked up from reference TRBV18 and TRBJ2-7, is NAGVMQNPRHLVRRRGQEARLRCSPMKGHSHVYWYRQLPEEGLKFMVYLQKENIIDESGMPKERFSAEFPKEGPSILRIQQVVRGDSAAYFCASSPRGSYEQYFGPGTRLTVT.

V usage is TRBV27 and J usage is TRBJ1-1; D is uncertain. This CDR3 spans 13 amino acids. The germline CDR1 and CDR2 sequences are MNHEY and SMNVEV (reference sequence). Trimming removed 7 bases at V and 3 bases at J, with 12 bases between. CDR3 in amino acids: CASTKRADTEAFF. The CDR3 DNA reads TGTGCCAGCACAAAGAGGGCGGACACTGAAGCTTTCTTT.

The chain uses TRBV28 and TRBJ1-1; TRBD1 matches at 8 bases. The CDR3 loop spans 13 amino acids. After removal of 6 bases from V and 4 bases from J, the junction contained 4 bases not matched to a gene. Germline V gives CDR1 MDHEN, CDR2 SYDVKM. The CDR3 sequence is CASSITGGTEAFF. CDR3 coding DNA: TGTGCCAGCAGCATTACAGGGGGCACTGAAGCTTTCTTT.

The J gene is TRBJ2-2, the V gene TRBV19, with D tentatively TRBD2 (6 bases). Germline V lookup: CDR1 LNHDA, CDR2 SQIVND (reference sequence). This CDR3 has 12 amino acids. Trimming left V 11 bases short and J 1 base short, with 8 bases between. CDR3 in amino acids: CAGRENTGELFF. The CDR3 coding sequence is TGTGCCGGGCGGGAGAACACCGGGGAGCTGTTTTTT.

This clone came up once. This chain uses TRBV5-4 with TRBJ1-4; no clear D. The V gene's germline CDR1 is SGHNT and CDR2 YYREEE (reference sequence). Trimming cost V 1 base and J 6 bases, with 13 bases left between them. The CDR3 length is 15 residues. CDR3 in DNA: TGTGCCAGCAGCTTGTTTGGGGAGGTGGATGAAAAACTGTTTTTT. Protein sequence: CASSLFGEVDEKLFF.